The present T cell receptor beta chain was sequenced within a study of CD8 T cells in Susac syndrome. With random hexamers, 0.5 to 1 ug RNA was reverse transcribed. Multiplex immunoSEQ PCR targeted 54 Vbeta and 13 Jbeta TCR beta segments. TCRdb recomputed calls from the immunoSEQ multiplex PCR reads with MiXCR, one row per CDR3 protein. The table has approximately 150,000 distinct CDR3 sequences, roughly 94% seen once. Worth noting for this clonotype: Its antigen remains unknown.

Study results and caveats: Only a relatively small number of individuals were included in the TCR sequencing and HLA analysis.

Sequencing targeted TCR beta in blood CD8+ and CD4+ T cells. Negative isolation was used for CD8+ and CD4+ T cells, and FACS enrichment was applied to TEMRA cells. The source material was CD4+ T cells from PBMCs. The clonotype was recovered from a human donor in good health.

CDR3 DNA sequence: TGTGCCAGCTCCCCAGACAGGAACCAAGAGACCCAGTACTTC. Translated, it gives CASSPDRNQETQYF. The chain uses TRBV18 and TRBJ2-5, with D tentatively TRBD1 (6 bases). Germline CDR1 and CDR2: KGHSH and LQKENI. Deletions cut 6 bases from V and 0 bases from J, with 11 bases between. The CDR3 has 14 residues.